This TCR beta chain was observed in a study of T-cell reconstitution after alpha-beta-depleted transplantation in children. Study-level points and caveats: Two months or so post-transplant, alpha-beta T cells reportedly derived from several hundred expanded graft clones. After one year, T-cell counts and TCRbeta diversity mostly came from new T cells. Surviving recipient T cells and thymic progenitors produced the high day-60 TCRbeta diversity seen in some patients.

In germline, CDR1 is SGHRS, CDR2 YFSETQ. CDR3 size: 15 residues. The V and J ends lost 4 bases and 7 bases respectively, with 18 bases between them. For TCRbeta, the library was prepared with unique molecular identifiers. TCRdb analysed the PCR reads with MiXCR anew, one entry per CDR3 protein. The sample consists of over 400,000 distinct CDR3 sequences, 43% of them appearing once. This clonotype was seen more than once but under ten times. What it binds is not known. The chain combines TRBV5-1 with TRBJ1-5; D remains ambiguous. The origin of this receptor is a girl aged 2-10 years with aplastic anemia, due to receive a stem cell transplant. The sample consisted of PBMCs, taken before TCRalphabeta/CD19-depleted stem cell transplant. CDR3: CASSPTPGVGQPQHF. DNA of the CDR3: TGCGCCAGCAGCCCAACCCCCGGGGTGGGGCAGCCCCAGCATTTT.